This TCR beta chain was identified in a study of CD8 T cells in ankylosing spondylitis. Whole-study results and caveats: The authors reported significant enrichment of disease-linked clones in matched ankylosing spondylitis synovial fluid. Roughly eight highly homologous variants made up a TCR beta motif, and this motif appeared characteristic of ankylosing spondylitis blood.

For TCR beta, libraries came from quantitative 5'-RACE with molecular barcodes. TCRdb re-derived calls from the 5' RACE reads in MiXCR, one entry per CDR3 protein. Counted here are about 460,000 distinct CDR3 sequences, about 5.4% occurring once; the ten biggest clones make up roughly 3.2%. This clonotype appeared many times. The antigen remains undetermined. The CDR3 runs 13 residues. Germline assignment: CDR1 ENHRY and CDR2 SYGVKD. With V trimmed by 6 bases and J by 2 bases, 4 bases remained unmatched. The clonotype was recovered from a male donor with ankylosing spondylitis. Sequenced sample: blood, either unsorted or a sorted T cell fraction (not recorded which). The V gene is TRBV10-3, the J gene TRBJ2-7; the match to TRBD1 covers 7 bases. The CDR3 here is CAISRQGAYEQYF. In DNA, the CDR3 is TGTGCCATCAGCAGACAGGGAGCCTACGAGCAGTACTTC.